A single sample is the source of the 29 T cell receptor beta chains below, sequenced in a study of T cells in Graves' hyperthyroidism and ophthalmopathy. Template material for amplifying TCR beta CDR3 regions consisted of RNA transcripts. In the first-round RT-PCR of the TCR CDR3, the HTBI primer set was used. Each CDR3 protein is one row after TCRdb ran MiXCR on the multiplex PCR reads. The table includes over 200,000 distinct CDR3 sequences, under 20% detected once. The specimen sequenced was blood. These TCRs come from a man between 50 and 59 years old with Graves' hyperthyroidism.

The CDR3 DNA follows: TGCGCCAGCAGCGTCCGGCTGGACAGGGATCAGCCCCAGCATTTT. Its translation: CASSVRLDRDQPQHF. This sequence joins TRBV4-3 and TRBJ1-5; TRBD1 agrees at 8 bases. The CDR3 has 15 residues. Trimming at V came to 5 bases and at J to 5 bases, leaving 8 bases not matched to a gene. Looked up from germline, CDR1 is LGHNA and CDR2 is YSLEER.

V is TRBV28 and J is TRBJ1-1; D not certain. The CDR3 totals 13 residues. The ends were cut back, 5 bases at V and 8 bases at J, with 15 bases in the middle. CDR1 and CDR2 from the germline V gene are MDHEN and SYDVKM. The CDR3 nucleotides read TGTGCCAGCAGTGGAACTGAGTGGGGAGAAGCTTTCTTT. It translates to CASSGTEWGEAFF.

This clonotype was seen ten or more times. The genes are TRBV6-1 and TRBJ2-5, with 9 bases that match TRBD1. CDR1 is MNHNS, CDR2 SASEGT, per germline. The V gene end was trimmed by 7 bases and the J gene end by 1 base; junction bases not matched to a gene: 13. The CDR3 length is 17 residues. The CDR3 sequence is CASTAVLGGQGQETQYF. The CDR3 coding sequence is TGTGCCAGCACCGCGGTGTTAGGGGGACAGGGCCAAGAGACCCAGTACTTC.

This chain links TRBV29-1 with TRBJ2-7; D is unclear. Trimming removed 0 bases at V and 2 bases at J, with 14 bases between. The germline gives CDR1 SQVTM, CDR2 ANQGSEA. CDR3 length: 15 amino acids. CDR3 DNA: TGCAGCGTTGAAGATCTAGGCCAGGTCCCCTACGAGCAGTACTTC. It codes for CSVEDLGQVPYEQYF.

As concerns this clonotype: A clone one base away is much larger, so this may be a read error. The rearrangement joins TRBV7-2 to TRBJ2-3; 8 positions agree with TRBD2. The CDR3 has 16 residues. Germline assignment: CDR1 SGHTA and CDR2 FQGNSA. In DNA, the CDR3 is TGTGCCAGCAACTTAGGGCCAGCGGGAGTAGTGGATACGCAGTATTTT. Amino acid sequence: CASNLGPAGVVDTQYF.

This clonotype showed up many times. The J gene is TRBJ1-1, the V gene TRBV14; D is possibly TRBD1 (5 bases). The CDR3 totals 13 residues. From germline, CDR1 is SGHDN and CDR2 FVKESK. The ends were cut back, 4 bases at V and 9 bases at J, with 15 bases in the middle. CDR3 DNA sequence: TGTGCCAGCAGCCCCCGGGACTCGGGAAAAGCTTTCTTT. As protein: CASSPRDSGKAFF.

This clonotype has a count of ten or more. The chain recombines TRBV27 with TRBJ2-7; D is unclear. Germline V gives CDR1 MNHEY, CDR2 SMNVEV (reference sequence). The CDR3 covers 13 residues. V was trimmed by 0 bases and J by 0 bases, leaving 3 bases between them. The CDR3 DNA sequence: TGTGCCAGCAGTTTATCCCGCTCCTACGAGCAGTACTTC. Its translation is CASSLSRSYEQYF.

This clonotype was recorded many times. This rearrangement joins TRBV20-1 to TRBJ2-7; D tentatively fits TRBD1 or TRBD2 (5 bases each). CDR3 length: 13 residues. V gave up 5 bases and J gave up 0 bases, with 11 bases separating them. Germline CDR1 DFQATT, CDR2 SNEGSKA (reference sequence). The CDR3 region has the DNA TGCAGTGCTTCCCGGGGCCTCTCCTACGAGCAGTACTTC. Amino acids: CSASRGLSYEQYF.

The CDR3 nucleotides read TGTGCCAGCAGCCAAGCAGGTGCCTACAATGAGCAGTTCTTC. Translated: CASSQAGAYNEQFF. The V gene is TRBV7-9, the J gene TRBJ2-1; unclear D gene. The germline V gene encodes CDR1 SEHNR and CDR2 FQNEAQ (reference sequence). This CDR3 is built from 14 residues. V was trimmed by 5 bases and J by 2 bases, leaving 10 bases between them.

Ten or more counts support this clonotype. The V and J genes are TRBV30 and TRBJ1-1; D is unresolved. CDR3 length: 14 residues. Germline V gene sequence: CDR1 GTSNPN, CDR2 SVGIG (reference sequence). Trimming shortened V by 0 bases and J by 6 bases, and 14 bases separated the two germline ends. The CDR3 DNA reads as TGTGCCTGGAGTGTCCCGGGTGGAAGGGCTGAAGCTTTCTTT. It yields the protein CAWSVPGGRAEAFF.

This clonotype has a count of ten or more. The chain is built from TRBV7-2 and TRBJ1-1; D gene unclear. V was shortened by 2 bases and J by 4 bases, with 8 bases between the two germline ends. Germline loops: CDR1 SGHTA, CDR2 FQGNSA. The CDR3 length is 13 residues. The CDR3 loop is CASSLSPGTEAFF. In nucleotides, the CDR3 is TGTGCCAGCAGCTTATCCCCTGGCACTGAAGCTTTCTTT.

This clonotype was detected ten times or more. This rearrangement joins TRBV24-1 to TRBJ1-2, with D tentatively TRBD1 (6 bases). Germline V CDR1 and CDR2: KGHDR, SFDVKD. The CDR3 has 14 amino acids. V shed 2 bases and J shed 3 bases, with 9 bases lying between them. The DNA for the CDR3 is TGTGCCACCAGTGATTCCGACAGGTACTATGGCTACACCTTC. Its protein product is CATSDSDRYYGYTF.

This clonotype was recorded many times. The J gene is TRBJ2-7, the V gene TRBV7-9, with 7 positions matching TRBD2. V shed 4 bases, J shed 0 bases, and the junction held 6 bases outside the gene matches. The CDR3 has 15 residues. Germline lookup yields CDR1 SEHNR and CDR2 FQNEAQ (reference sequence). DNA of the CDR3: TGTGCCAGCAGCTGGGACTACCAGAGCTCCTACGAGCAGTACTTC. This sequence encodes CASSWDYQSSYEQYF.

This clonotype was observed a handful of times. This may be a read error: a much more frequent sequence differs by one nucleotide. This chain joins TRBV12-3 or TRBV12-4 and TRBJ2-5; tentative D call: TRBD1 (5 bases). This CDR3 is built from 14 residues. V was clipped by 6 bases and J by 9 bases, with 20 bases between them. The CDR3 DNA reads TGTGCCAGCAGAGACTGGGGAAGGGGTGAGGCCCAGTACTTC. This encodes CASRDWGRGEAQYF.

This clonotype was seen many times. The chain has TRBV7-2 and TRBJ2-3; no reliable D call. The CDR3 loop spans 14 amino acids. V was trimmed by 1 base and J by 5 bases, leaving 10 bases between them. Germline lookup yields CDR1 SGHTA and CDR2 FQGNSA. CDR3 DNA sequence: TGTGCCAGCAGCTTAGGCCTAGTCGGAGATACGCAGTATTTT. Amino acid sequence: CASSLGLVGDTQYF.

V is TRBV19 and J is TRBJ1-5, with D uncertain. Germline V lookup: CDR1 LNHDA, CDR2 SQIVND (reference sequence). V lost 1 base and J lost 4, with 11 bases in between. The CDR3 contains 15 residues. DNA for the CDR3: TGTGCCAGTAGTATAGCCGCAGGTTTGAATCAGCCCCAGCATTTT. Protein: CASSIAAGLNQPQHF.

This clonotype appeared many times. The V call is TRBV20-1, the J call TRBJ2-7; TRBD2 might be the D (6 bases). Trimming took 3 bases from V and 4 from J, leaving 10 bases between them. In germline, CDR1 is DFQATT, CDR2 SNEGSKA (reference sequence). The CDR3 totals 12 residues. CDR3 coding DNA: TGCAGTGCTAGCGGGAGCGCTTACGAGCAGTACTTC. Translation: CSASGSAYEQYF.

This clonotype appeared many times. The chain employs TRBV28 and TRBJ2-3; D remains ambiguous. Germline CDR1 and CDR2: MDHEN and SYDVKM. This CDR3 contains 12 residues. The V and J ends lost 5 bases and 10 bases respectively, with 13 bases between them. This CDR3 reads CASSKRAEPQYF. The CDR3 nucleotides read TGTGCCAGCAGTAAAAGGGCGGAACCGCAGTATTTT.

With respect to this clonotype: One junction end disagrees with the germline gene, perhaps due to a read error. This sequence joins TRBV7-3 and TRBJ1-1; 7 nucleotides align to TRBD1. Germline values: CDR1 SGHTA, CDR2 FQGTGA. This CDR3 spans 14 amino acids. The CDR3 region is CASSAQGKGTGAFF. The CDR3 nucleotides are TGTGCCAGCAGCGCACAGGGGAAGGGGACTGGAGCTTTCTTT.

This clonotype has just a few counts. Here the CDR3 reads CSARRDRGNTIYF. The CDR3 DNA reads TGCAGTGCTCGGCGAGATCGTGGAAACACCATATATTTT. V is TRBV20-1 and J is TRBJ1-3; no firm D call. The CDR3 has 13 residues. Germline V gene data show CDR1 as DFQATT and CDR2 as SNEGSKA (reference sequence). V dropped 5 bases and J dropped 3 bases, with 11 bases sitting between them.

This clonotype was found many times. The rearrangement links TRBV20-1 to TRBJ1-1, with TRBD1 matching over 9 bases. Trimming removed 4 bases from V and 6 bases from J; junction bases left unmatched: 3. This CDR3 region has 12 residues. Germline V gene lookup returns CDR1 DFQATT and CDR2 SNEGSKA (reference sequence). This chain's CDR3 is CSATRQGAEAFF. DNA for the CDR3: TGCAGTGCTACCCGACAGGGGGCTGAAGCTTTCTTT.

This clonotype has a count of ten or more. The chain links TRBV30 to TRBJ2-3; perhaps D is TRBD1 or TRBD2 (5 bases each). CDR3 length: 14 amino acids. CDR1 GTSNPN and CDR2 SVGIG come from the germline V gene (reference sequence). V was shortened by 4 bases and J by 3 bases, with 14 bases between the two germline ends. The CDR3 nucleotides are TGTGCCTGGAATGGGGGTGTCGGAACAGATACGCAGTATTTT. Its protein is CAWNGGVGTDTQYF.

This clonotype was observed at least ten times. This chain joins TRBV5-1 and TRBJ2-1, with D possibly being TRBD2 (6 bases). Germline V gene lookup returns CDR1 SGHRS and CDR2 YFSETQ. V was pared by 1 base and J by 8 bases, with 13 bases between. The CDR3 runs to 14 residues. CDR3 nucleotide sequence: TGCGCCAGCAGCTTGAATCGGGAGACGGATGAGCAGTTCTTC. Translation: CASSLNRETDEQFF.

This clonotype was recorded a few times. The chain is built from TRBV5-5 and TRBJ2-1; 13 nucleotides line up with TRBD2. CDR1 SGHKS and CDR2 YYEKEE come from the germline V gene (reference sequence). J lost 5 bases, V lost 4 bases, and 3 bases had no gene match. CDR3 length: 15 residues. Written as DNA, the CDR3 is TGTGCCAGCAGCCACGGGACTAGCGGGAACAATGAGCAGTTCTTC. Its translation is CASSHGTSGNNEQFF.

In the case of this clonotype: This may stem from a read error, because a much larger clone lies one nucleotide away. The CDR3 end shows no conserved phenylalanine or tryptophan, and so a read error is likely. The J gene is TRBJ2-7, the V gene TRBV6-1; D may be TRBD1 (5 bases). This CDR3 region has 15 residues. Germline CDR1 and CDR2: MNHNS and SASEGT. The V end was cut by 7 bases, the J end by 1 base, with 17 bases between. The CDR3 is CASTLGHMGSYEQYS. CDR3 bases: TGTGCCAGCACCCTAGGACATATGGGATCCTACGAGCAGTACTCC.

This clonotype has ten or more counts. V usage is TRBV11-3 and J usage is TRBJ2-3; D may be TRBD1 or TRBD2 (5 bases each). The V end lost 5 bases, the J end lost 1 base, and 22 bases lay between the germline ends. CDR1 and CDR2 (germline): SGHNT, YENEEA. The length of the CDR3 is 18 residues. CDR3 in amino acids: CASSPRRWGRGGTDTQYF. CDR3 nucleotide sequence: TGTGCCAGCAGCCCCCGTCGCTGGGGGAGAGGTGGCACAGATACGCAGTATTTT.

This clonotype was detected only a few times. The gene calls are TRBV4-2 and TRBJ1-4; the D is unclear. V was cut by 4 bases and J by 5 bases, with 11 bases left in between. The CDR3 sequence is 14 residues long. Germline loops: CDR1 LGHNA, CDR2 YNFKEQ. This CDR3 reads CASSPRPENEKLFF. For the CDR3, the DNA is TGTGCCAGCAGCCCCCGGCCGGAAAATGAAAAACTGTTTTTT.

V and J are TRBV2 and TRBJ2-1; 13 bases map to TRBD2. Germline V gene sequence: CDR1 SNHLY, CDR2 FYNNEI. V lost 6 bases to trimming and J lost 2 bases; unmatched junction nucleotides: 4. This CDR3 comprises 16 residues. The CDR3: CASSETSGRTYNEQFF. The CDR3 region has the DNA TGTGCCAGCAGCGAGACTAGCGGGAGGACCTACAATGAGCAGTTCTTC. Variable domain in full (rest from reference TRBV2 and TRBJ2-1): EPEVTQTPSHQVTQMGQEVILRCVPISNHLYFYWYRQILGQKVEFLVSFYNNEISEKSEIFDDQFSVERPDGSNFTLKIRSTKLEDSAMYFCASSETSGRTYNEQFFGPGTRLTVL.

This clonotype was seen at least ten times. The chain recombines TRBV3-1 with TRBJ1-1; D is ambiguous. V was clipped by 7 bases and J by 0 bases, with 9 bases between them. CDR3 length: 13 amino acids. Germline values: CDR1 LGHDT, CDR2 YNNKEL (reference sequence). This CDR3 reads CASIFLMNTEAFF. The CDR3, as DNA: TGTGCCAGCATCTTCCTCATGAACACTGAAGCTTTCTTT.